This T cell receptor (beta chain) was identified during a study of CD8+ T cells in alopecia areata. For the study at large: Those treated were given oral tofacitinib at 5 to 10 mg twice daily. Overall study results and limits: Higher clonality and more expanded CD8+ clones appeared in lesional than normal scalp.

From germline, CDR1 is SQVTM and CDR2 ANQGSEA. Unmatched junction bases numbered 3, after V lost 5 bases and J lost 4 bases. The CDR3 loop spans 12 amino acids. As for treatment: oral pan-JAK inhibitor, 5-10 mg twice daily. Sorted populations comprised CD4+ and CD8+ T cells obtained from PBMCs. Extracted RNA was reverse transcribed, and the resulting cDNA served as sequencing template. Using immunoSEQ multiplex PCR, the repertoire was profiled, and TCRdb retains in-frame clones only, with some absent. Of about 120,000 clones in the sample, 50% to 75% were seen once. For this clone: The antigen is unknown.

Sequences were derived from CD8+ T cells sorted from blood, sampled at week 4, from a patient treated with tofacitinib. The chain links TRBV29-1 to TRBJ1-2; 8 bases fit TRBD1. This TCR derives from a human donor with alopecia areata. In DNA form, the CDR3 reads TGCAGCGTTCTGACAGGGGCCTATGGCTACACCTTC. It is translated as CSVLTGAYGYTF.